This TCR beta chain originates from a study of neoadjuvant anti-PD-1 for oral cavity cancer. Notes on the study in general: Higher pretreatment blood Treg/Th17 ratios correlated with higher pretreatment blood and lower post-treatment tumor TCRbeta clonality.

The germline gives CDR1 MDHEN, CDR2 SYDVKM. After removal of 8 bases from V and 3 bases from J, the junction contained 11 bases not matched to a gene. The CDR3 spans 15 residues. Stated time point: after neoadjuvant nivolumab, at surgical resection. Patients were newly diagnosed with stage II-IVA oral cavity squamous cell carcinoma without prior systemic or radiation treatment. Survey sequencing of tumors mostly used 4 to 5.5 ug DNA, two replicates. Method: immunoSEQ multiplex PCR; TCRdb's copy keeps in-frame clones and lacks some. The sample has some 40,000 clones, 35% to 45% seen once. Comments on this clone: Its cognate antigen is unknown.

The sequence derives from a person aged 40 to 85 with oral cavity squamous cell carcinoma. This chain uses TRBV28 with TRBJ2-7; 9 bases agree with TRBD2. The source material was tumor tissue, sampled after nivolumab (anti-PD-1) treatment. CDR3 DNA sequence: TGTGCCAGCGGCTTCCGGCTAGCGGGGAGCTACGAGCAGTACTTC. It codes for CASGFRLAGSYEQYF. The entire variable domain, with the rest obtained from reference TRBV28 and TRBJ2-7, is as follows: DVKVTQSSRYLVKRTGEKVFLECVQDMDHENMFWYRQDPGLGLRLIYFSYDVKMKEKGDIPEGYSVSREKKERFSLILESASTNQTSMYLCASGFRLAGSYEQYFGPGTRLTVT.